The 25 T cell receptor beta chains below all came from one sample that was sequenced in a study of human T cells and chemical hapten exposure. Sequencing started from total RNA isolated from unfractionated whole blood. TCRdb reprocessed the 5' RACE reads with MiXCR, giving one entry per CDR3 protein. The sample holds under 85,000 distinct CDR3 sequences, roughly 7.7% seen once. Receptors were obtained from a male donor in good health.

The table lists this clonotype with many counts. The chain carries TRBV20-1 and TRBJ1-6; TRBD1 is a possible D gene (6 bases). There are 18 residues in the CDR3. The V end was cut by 0 bases, the J end by 5 bases, with 20 bases between. CDR1 is DFQATT and CDR2 is SNEGSKA in the germline V gene (reference sequence). CDR3 amino acids: CSARDPHADRLHNSPLHF. CDR3 DNA: TGCAGTGCTAGAGATCCCCACGCCGACAGGCTCCATAATTCACCCCTCCACTTT.

The gene calls are TRBV7-2 and TRBJ2-7, with D perhaps matching TRBD2 (6 bases). CDR1 SGHTA and CDR2 FQGNSA come from the germline V gene. This CDR3 has 12 residues. The V and J ends lost 4 bases and 6 bases respectively, with 10 bases between them. The CDR3 here is CASSSPGVEQYF. The CDR3 bases are TGTGCCAGCAGCTCCCCGGGAGTCGAGCAGTACTTC.

This CDR3 is CASSLGDFKSQPQHF. In nucleotides, the CDR3 is TGTGCCAGCAGCTTAGGAGACTTTAAGAGCCAGCCCCAGCATTTT. The rearrangement links TRBV7-8 to TRBJ1-5; D is unclear. The CDR3 is 15 amino acids. Germline CDR1 SGHVS, CDR2 FQNEAQ. V was trimmed by 1 base and J by 7 bases, leaving 14 bases between them.

This clonotype occurred many times. This rearrangement joins TRBV14 to TRBJ2-7, with TRBD1 matching 9 bases. With 0 bases clipped from V and 0 bases from J, the junction kept 3 bases outside the gene matches. CDR1 is SGHDN and CDR2 is FVKESK in the germline V gene. This CDR3 spans 16 amino acids. CDR3 in DNA: TGTGCCAGCAGCCAAGATGGGACAGGGAGCTCCTACGAGCAGTACTTC. It translates to CASSQDGTGSSYEQYF. Variable domain in full (rest from reference TRBV14 and TRBJ2-7): EAGVTQFPSHSVIEKGQTVTLRCDPISGHDNLYWYRRVMGKEIKFLLHFVKESKQDESGMPNNRFLAERTGGTYSTLKVQPAELEDSGVYFCASSQDGTGSSYEQYFGPGTRLTVT.

This clonotype has a count of ten or more. The V gene is TRBV5-1, the J gene TRBJ2-4; TRBD1 might be the D (8 bases). This CDR3 contains 14 residues. Trimming took off 0 bases at V and 8 bases at J, with 12 bases between the two ends. Germline V lookup: CDR1 SGHRS, CDR2 YFSETQ. The CDR3: CASSLVTGGDIQYF. CDR3 sequence (DNA): TGCGCCAGCAGCTTGGTAACAGGGGGGGACATTCAGTACTTC.

The rearrangement links TRBV2 to TRBJ2-7, with TRBD1 matching over 7 bases. Germline V gene data show CDR1 as SNHLY and CDR2 as FYNNEI. The CDR3 covers 14 residues. The trim removed 6 bases at V and 0 bases at J, leaving 5 bases unmatched. CDR3 nucleotides: TGTGCCAGCAGACCGGGACAGATCTCCTACGAGCAGTACTTC. It codes for CASRPGQISYEQYF.

J is TRBJ1-2 and V is TRBV2; D possibly corresponds to TRBD1 (5 bases). This CDR3 is 12 amino acids long. Germline values: CDR1 SNHLY, CDR2 FYNNEI. V was trimmed by 7 bases and J by 7 bases, leaving 13 bases between them. CDR3: CASTPGRGGYTF. The CDR3 region has the DNA TGTGCCAGCACCCCGGGGAGGGGTGGCTACACCTTC.

Many counts were recorded for this clonotype. The J gene is TRBJ2-3, the V gene TRBV6-5; D is uncertain. The germline V gene encodes CDR1 MNHEY and CDR2 SVGAGI. CDR3 size: 13 residues. Trimming removed 8 bases from V and 0 bases from J, with 9 bases in between. Here the CDR3 reads CASGVSSTDTQYF. The CDR3 coding sequence is TGTGCCAGCGGGGTCTCTAGCACAGATACGCAGTATTTT.

The genes are TRBV4-3 and TRBJ2-7; D perhaps matches TRBD2 (7 bases). Trimming left V 0 bases short and J 7 bases short, with 16 bases between. This CDR3 is built from 15 residues. CDR1 is LGHNA, CDR2 YSLEER, per germline. Written as DNA, the CDR3 is TGCGCCAGCAGCCAAGAAGGGGGGGTTCCGGGTGAGCAGTACTTC. Translating gives CASSQEGGVPGEQYF.

The rearrangement links TRBV5-1 to TRBJ1-1; 7 bases align to TRBD1. CDR1 is SGHRS, CDR2 YFSETQ, per germline. The V segment lost 4 bases and the J segment 7 bases; nucleotides outside the gene matches: 7. This CDR3 contains 13 residues. In DNA form, the CDR3 reads TGCGCCAGCAGCCACCCCGGGACAGATGAAGCTTTCTTT. Residues: CASSHPGTDEAFF.

As to this clonotype: The junction and the germline gene differ at one end; a read error may be behind it. V and J are TRBV6-2 or TRBV6-3 and TRBJ2-2, with D perhaps assigned TRBD1 or TRBD2 (5 bases each). The germline gives CDR1 MNHEY, CDR2 SVGEGT. This CDR3 has 14 amino acids. The CDR3 is CASSNSREIGELFF. CDR3 coding DNA: TGTGCCAGCAGTAACTCCAGGGAGATCGGGGAGCTGTTTTTT.

This clonotype was counted a few times. J is TRBJ1-1 and V is TRBV6-2 or TRBV6-3; 7 bases are a match to TRBD1. The CDR3 has 13 amino acids. From germline, CDR1 is MNHEY and CDR2 SVGEGT. Trimming at V came to 0 bases and at J to 8 bases, leaving 3 bases not matched to a gene. The CDR3 nucleotides are TGTGCCAGCAGTTACTCGAACAGGGGCGAAGCTTTCTTT. Amino acid sequence: CASSYSNRGEAFF.

This clonotype was seen many times. V usage is TRBV4-1 and J usage is TRBJ2-3; either TRBD1 or TRBD2 may fit D (5 bases each). The CDR3 is 15 residues long. V was trimmed by 1 base and J by 6 bases, leaving 14 bases between them. In germline, CDR1 is MGHRA, CDR2 YSYEKL. The CDR3 loop is CASSQGGFRDDTQYF. CDR3 nucleotides: TGCGCCAGCAGCCAAGGAGGGTTTAGGGACGATACGCAGTATTTT.

The chain couples TRBV5-1 to TRBJ2-5; tentatively, D is TRBD1 (7 bases). The V and J ends lost 0 bases and 4 bases respectively, with 22 bases between them. Germline loops: CDR1 SGHRS, CDR2 YFSETQ. The CDR3 extends over 18 amino acids. The CDR3 coding sequence is TGCGCCAGCAGCTTGGCCCCTGCTTCGACAGGGCGGGGAGAGACCCAGTACTTC. This codes for CASSLAPASTGRGETQYF.

This clonotype has only a few counts. The chain combines TRBV10-3 with TRBJ1-5; TRBD1 agrees at 8 bases. CDR1 ENHRY and CDR2 SYGVKD come from the germline V gene. CDR3 size: 18 residues. V trimming: 4 bases; J trimming: 4 bases; junction bases outside the gene matches: 15. The CDR3 coding sequence is TGTGCCATCAGTGGCGAACCTGACAGGGGTATTGGGAATCAGCCCCAGCATTTT. Its protein is CAISGEPDRGIGNQPQHF.

This clonotype occurred many times. The gene calls are TRBV2 and TRBJ2-2, with 7 bases aligning to TRBD1. CDR1 is SNHLY, CDR2 FYNNEI, per germline. CDR3 length: 14 amino acids. V shed 5 bases and J 5 bases; nucleotides not matched to a gene: 5. DNA of the CDR3: TGTGCCAGCAGTCGAACAGGGGATACCGGGGAGCTGTTTTTT. Protein: CASSRTGDTGELFF. Full variable domain (outside the CDR3, taken from reference TRBV2 and TRBJ2-2): EPEVTQTPSHQVTQMGQEVILRCVPISNHLYFYWYRQILGQKVEFLVSFYNNEISEKSEIFDDQFSVERPDGSNFTLKIRSTKLEDSAMYFCASSRTGDTGELFFGEGSRLTVL.

This clonotype was found many times. The rearrangement joins TRBV20-1 to TRBJ2-7, with D possibly matching TRBD1 (5 bases). Per the germline V gene, CDR1 is DFQATT and CDR2 is SNEGSKA (reference sequence). CDR3 length: 14 amino acids. Trimming took 3 bases from V and 0 from J, leaving 12 bases between them. The CDR3 DNA follows: TGCAGTGCTAGCTGGACAACGAGCTCCTACGAGCAGTACTTC. Protein sequence: CSASWTTSSYEQYF.

This clonotype was counted a few times. This chain connects TRBV5-1 to TRBJ1-4; weak D call: TRBD1 (6 bases). In germline, CDR1 is SGHRS, CDR2 YFSETQ. The CDR3 consists of 14 residues. With 2 bases removed from V and 7 bases from J, the gap between germline ends came to 12 bases. In DNA, the CDR3 is TGCGCCAGCAGCTTTCAACAGGGTGGTGAAAAACTGTTTTTT. The encoded protein is CASSFQQGGEKLFF.

This clonotype has only a few counts. V and J are TRBV5-4 and TRBJ1-2; D unresolved. This CDR3 has 15 amino acids. Germline loops: CDR1 SGHNT, CDR2 YYREEE (reference sequence). Between the trimmed V and J ends, which lost 2 bases and 2 bases, there was a span of 13 bases. CDR3: CASSLPTPMNYGYTF. Here the CDR3 DNA reads TGTGCCAGCAGCTTACCCACCCCGATGAACTATGGCTACACCTTC. The complete variable domain, with remaining parts taken from reference TRBV5-4 and TRBJ1-2, reads ETGVTQSPTHLIKTRGQQVTLRCSSQSGHNTVSWYQQALGQGPQFIFQYYREEENGRGNFPPRFSGLQFPNYSSELNVNALELDDSALYLCASSLPTPMNYGYTFGSGTRLTVV.

This clonotype was detected only a few times. CDR3 nucleotides: TGTGCCAGTAGTATTTTGACAGGGCTAGCGGGAGGGTTGGGGAATGAGCAGTTCTTC. It yields the protein CASSILTGLAGGLGNEQFF. This sequence joins TRBV19 and TRBJ2-1, with 12 nucleotides matching TRBD2. The CDR3 has 19 amino acids. Germline V gene sequence: CDR1 LNHDA, CDR2 SQIVND (reference sequence). V was clipped by 3 bases and J by 7 bases; unmatched bases: 16.

V usage is TRBV25-1 and J usage is TRBJ1-2, with a possible D match to TRBD1 (6 bases). V lost 2 bases, J lost 5 bases, and 9 bases lay in between. Germline V lookup: CDR1 MGHDK, CDR2 SYGVNS. CDR3 size: 13 residues. CDR3 residues: CASSEQGQYGYTF. The CDR3 coding sequence is TGTGCCAGCAGTGAACAGGGGCAATATGGCTACACCTTC.

This CDR3 reads CASSLRPSGSETQYF. In nucleotides, the CDR3 is TGTGCCAGCAGCCTGCGGCCTAGCGGGAGTGAGACCCAGTACTTC. The rearrangement uses TRBV5-6 and TRBJ2-5; 10 bases align to TRBD2. V was pared by 4 bases and J by 5 bases, with 8 bases of the junction left unmatched. The germline gives CDR1 SGHDT, CDR2 YYEEEE. There are 15 residues in the CDR3.

The V gene is TRBV14, the J gene TRBJ2-3, with unresolved D. Trimming removed 2 bases from V and 0 bases from J, with 3 bases in between. From germline, CDR1 is SGHDN and CDR2 FVKESK. The CDR3 covers 13 residues. The CDR3 loop reads CASSQYSTDTQYF. Written as DNA, the CDR3 is TGTGCCAGCAGCCAATACAGCACAGATACGCAGTATTTT.

About this clonotype: One junction end does not reproduce the germline sequence, and a read error may be involved. The rearrangement joins TRBV2 to TRBJ2-1; 7 bases map to TRBD1. The CDR3 extends over 14 amino acids. Germline V gene data show CDR1 as SNHLY and CDR2 as FYNNEI. CDR3 nucleotide sequence: TGTGCCAGCAAGTTAGGGGGCTCCCACAATGAGCAGTTCTTC. Translating it yields CASKLGGSHNEQFF.

The chain employs TRBV20-1 and TRBJ2-3; 14 bases line up with TRBD2. Germline CDR1 and CDR2: DFQATT and SNEGSKA (reference sequence). This CDR3 comprises 16 residues. The J segment lost 9 bases and the V segment lost 6 bases, leaving 14 bases of the junction unmatched. CDR3 amino acids: CSAQSPGTSGSRTQYF. DNA for the CDR3: TGCAGTGCGCAAAGCCCCGGGACTAGCGGGAGCCGGACGCAGTATTTT.